This TCR beta chain was captured in a study of blood T cell repertoires in COVID-19. Study-level background: The samples span acute and convalescent COVID-19 from the United States, Italy and Spain. The cDNA or gDNA used as material had been derived from T cells, B-cell-depleted T cells, or PBMCs.

Original processing notes: Reference gene primer amplification in the assay estimated nucleated cell counts. Profiling relied on immunoSEQ multiplex PCR, and the TCRdb table lists in-frame clones only, not all of them. From that table come the V and J calls and clone size; the DNA was used to work out D and trimming. The sample lists more than 50,000 clones; 90% were seen once. Germline-derived CDR1 and CDR2 are SGDLS and YYNGEE. The CDR3 has 14 amino acids. V was pared by 6 bases and J by 0 bases, with 12 bases between. The sequence derives from a human donor in a cohort sampled during active COVID-19. This chain joins TRBV9 and TRBJ1-2; a weak D match, TRBD1 (5 bases). The source material was peripheral blood. The CDR3 DNA sequence: TGTGCCAGCACCCCCGGGGGGGCTAACTATGGCTACACCTTC. This translates into CASTPGGANYGYTF.